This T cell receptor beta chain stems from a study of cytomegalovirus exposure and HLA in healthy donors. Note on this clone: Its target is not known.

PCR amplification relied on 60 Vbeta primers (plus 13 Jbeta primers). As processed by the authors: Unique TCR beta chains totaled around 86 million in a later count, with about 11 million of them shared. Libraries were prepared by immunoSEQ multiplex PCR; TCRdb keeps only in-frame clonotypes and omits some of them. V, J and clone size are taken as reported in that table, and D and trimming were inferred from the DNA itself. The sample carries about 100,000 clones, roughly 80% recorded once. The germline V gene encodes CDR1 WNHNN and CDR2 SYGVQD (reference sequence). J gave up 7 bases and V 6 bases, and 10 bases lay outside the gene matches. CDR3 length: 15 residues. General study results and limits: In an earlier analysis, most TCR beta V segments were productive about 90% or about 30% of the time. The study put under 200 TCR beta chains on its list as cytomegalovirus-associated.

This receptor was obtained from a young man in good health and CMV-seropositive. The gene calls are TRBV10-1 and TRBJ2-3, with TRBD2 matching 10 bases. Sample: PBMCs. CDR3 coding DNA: TGCGCCAGCAGCGAATATAGCGGGGGGAAGAATACGCAGTATTTT. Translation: CASSEYSGGKNTQYF.